The source of this T cell receptor beta chain is a study of T-cell reconstitution after alpha-beta-depleted transplantation in children. This clonotype was seen many times. Germline loops: CDR1 SQVTM, CDR2 ANQGSEA. Trimming shortened V by 8 bases and J by 5 bases, and 15 bases separated the two germline ends. There are 12 residues in the CDR3. Library preparation (for TCRbeta) was performed with unique molecular identifiers. Each CDR3 protein is one row after TCRdb ran MiXCR on the PCR reads. Of approximately 230,000 distinct CDR3 sequences in the sample, about 26% are singletons; the top ten hold roughly 2.6%.

This sample comprised PBMCs, obtained before TCRalphabeta/CD19-depleted stem cell transplant. This sequence joins TRBV29-1 and TRBJ2-5; D is tentatively TRBD1 or TRBD2 (5 bases each). This receptor was identified in a girl aged 2-10 years with Fanconi anemia, due to receive a stem cell transplant. CDR3 in amino acids: CSHGAGSETQYF. In nucleotides, the CDR3 is TGCAGCCACGGGGCAGGGAGCGAGACCCAGTACTTC.